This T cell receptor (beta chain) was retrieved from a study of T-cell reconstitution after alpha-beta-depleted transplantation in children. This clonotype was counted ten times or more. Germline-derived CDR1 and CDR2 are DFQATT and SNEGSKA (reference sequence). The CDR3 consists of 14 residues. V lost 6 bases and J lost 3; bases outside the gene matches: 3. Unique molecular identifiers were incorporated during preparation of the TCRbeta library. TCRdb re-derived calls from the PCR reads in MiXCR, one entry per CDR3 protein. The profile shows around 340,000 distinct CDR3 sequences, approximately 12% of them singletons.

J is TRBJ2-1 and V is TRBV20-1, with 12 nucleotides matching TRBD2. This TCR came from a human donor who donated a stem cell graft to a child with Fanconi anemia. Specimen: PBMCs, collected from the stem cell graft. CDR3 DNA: TGCAGTGCCAAGACTAGCGGGAGCTACAATGAGCAGTTCTTC. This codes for CSAKTSGSYNEQFF.